This TCR beta chain derives from a study of shared clonotypes between healthy human individuals (dated by TCRdb to between 2020 and 2021). About the investigation overall: The cohort comprised a couple of women and three men aged 18 to 49 years. For each donor, CD4 naive and CD4 memory were each run on three plates, CD8 naive on two plates, and CD8 memory on one plate. The study deeply sequenced blood TCR repertoires of several healthy adults to estimate repertoire size and the extent of clonotype sharing between individuals. To increase sequencing depth and limit assay-specific biases, TCR repertoire library preparation and sequencing were carried out by different laboratories using diverse techniques. Leukapheresis yielded between about 0.94 and 8.9 billion PBMCs per donor. The study at large found these results: Clonotypes shared by all four sorted-subset donors showed higher generation probabilities than non-shared clonotypes. The small number of donors limited the genetic and exposure-history diversity represented. Rarefaction of sorted-subset datasets indicated incomplete sequencing despite the large sequencing depth. Sampling was limited to blood, and TCR repertoires in tissue likely differ from TCR repertoires in blood. Sharing across several donors was observed for approximately 5% of naive CD4, over 3% of naive CD8, about 2.3% of memory CD4, and less than 0.45% of memory CD8 clonotypes. Pairwise subsampling led to the expectation that sequencing depth would affect the degree of clonotype sharing among donors. Larger estimated clonotype richness was generally found for naive subsets than for memory subsets.

Trimming removed 5 bases from V and 0 bases from J; the gene matches leave 6 bases unexplained. The CDR3 has 16 amino acids, counting the end cysteine and phenylalanine. CDR3 DNA only is kept here, 48 bases in frame from base 1. For CDR1 and CDR2, the germline V gene (reference sequence) lists SEHNR and FQNEAQ. CD8 naive samples were obtained by positive selection for CCR7 among CD45RO-negative cells, yielding a CD45RA+CCR7+ population from which TemRA cells were excluded. The donors were healthy, HIV-negative adults who had no recently reported acute infections or vaccinations. Every donor was a Caucasian adult living in Nashville, Tennessee, USA. Blood was collected by leukapheresis, and PBMCs were isolated by Ficoll-Histopaque density gradient centrifugation and then cryopreserved in liquid nitrogen vapor phase. Purity and quantity of every magnetically sorted T cell population were checked by analytical flow cytometry. Genomic DNA was isolated from every sorted fraction and measured by UV absorbance on a Nanodrop 2000c.

This clone showed up just once. Its antigen remains unidentified. No much larger clonotype is one base removed from it; base qualities were not supplied. TCR CDR3 regions were amplified from genomic DNA by multiplex PCR using the deep immunoSEQ assay. Extracted genomic DNA from each cell subset was distributed evenly across all wells of several immunoSEQ 96-well plates, and each plate was treated as a replicate. Each replicate PCR for sorted subsets received around 200 ng genomic DNA, equal to roughly 30,000 T cell genomes. The purified libraries were quantified using a Qubit 3.0 fluorometer, sized with a Bioanalyzer 2100, and then quantified again using the KAPA Library Quantification kit. Every immunoSEQ 96-well plate was sequenced on a dedicated single-read 150-cycle Illumina NextSeq 550 flow cell. Turning to the authors' computational methods: Because the immunoSEQ output included only junctional sequences and no quality scores, the filtering could not be the same as the filtering used for full-length reads. To assign V/J genes and CDR3, sequences were annotated using PyIR, a Python wrapper for IgBLAST v1.9, with IMGT germline references. Reads with weak V/J assignments (E-value above 1e-6), missing CDR3, stop codons, out-of-frame junctions, or ambiguous translated residues were removed. A V3J clonotype was defined by an identical inferred V gene, J gene, and CDR3 amino acid sequence. Percentage overlap between repertoires was computed as shared unique clonotypes divided by the size of the smaller repertoire. Richness of each repertoire was evaluated using RTK rarefaction, the Chao1 estimator, and Recon v2.1 estimates of unobserved clonotypes. Generation probabilities for all TCRbeta clonotypes obtained by the gDNA method from four donors were computed using OLGA. Drawn from immuneACCESS, this table holds only the in-frame rearrangements with V and J called that TCRdb kept. Clones are partly lost; checked studies trace under half to an unresolved V gene and leave the rest unexplained. V, J and clone size derive from that table, while D and trimming were established from the DNA sequence. In this sample the table shows approximately 600,000 clones, around 96% of which occur a single time. 0.11% of the sample is held by the ten biggest clonotypes.

The material sequenced was naive CD8+ T cells sorted from blood. This sample's cell subset or site label indicates: CD45RA+CCR7+. The sequence was collected from a woman aged 25 to 45 in good health. The chain links TRBV7-9 with TRBJ2-1, and 8 bases in between align with TRBD2. The CDR3 protein: CASSESGRSSYNEQFF. The DNA reads TGTGCCAGCAGCGAGAGCGGGAGAAGCTCCTACAATGAGCAGTTCTTC.